Listed here are 20 T cell receptor beta chains from one sample, sequenced in a study of tumor and adjacent non-tumor tissue in lung cancer. Three rounds of nested PCR, following a modified ARM-PCR protocol, produced the TCRbeta library. TCRdb re-derived calls from the multiplex PCR reads in MiXCR, one entry per CDR3 protein. This table holds over 80,000 distinct CDR3 sequences, more than 65% found once. RNA was extracted from bulk tissue without any cell sorting. Distant lung tissue was collected more than 3 cm away from the tumor edge. What was sequenced was distant non-tumor lung tissue. The receptors originated from a woman between 50 and 59 years old with non-small cell lung cancer.

With respect to this clonotype: This CDR3 fails to terminate in the conserved phenylalanine or tryptophan, so it likely reflects a read error. V is TRBV12-3 or TRBV12-4 and J is TRBJ1-5; perhaps TRBD1 as D (5 bases). This CDR3 is 14 amino acids long. The V end was cut by 5 bases, the J end by 4 bases, with 12 bases between. CDR3 DNA sequence: TGTGCCAGCAGTATAGATCCAGGGAATCAGCCCCAGCATTCT. Amino acid sequence: CASSIDPGNQPQHS.

Remarks on this clonotype: At one of its ends the junction is not consistent with the germline gene, which may arise from a read error. J is TRBJ2-7 and V is TRBV25-1; 9 nucleotides line up with TRBD2. The length of the CDR3 is 15 residues. CDR1 MGHDK and CDR2 SYGVNS come from the germline V gene. CDR3 sequence (DNA): TGTGCCAGCAGTGAGCCTAGCGGGAATAGGTACGAACAGTACTTC. This codes for CASSEPSGNRYEQYF.

By sample fraction, this clonotype is medium-sized. V is TRBV10-3 and J is TRBJ2-7; possibly TRBD2 for D (6 bases). The CDR3 has 16 residues. Trimming cost V 3 bases and J 0 bases, with 15 bases left between them. CDR1 is ENHRY, CDR2 SYGVKD, per germline. In DNA, the CDR3 is TGTGCCATCAGTGATGGGGGTGCGGGGTACTCCTACGAGCAGTACTTC. It codes for CAISDGGAGYSYEQYF.

For this clonotype: The CDR3 end shows no conserved phenylalanine or tryptophan, and so a read error is likely. The J gene is TRBJ2-1, the V gene TRBV11-2; TRBD2 aligns across 12 bases. The J call could be wrong; TRBJ2-7 is a better fit for the DNA end. The length of the CDR3 is 15 residues. From germline, CDR1 is SGHAT and CDR2 FQNNGV. The CDR3 protein is CTSSLEASGRAEQYL. DNA for the CDR3: TGTACCAGCAGCTTAGAAGCTAGCGGGAGGGCTGAGCAGTACCTC.

Comments on this clonotype: Without the conserved terminal phenylalanine or tryptophan, this CDR3 likely stems from a read error. The chain has TRBV5-1 and TRBJ2-5, with D hard to call. CDR1 is SGHRS and CDR2 is YFSETQ in the germline V gene. The CDR3 is 12 residues long. The CDR3 DNA sequence: TGCGCCGGCAGCTTGAGACAAGAGACCCAGTACTTA. The encoded protein is CAGSLRQETQYL.

About this clonotype itself: At one of its ends the junction is not consistent with the germline gene, which may arise from a read error. The rearrangement links TRBV6-1 to TRBJ1-4, with D possibly TRBD1 on 5 matching bases. The germline V gene has CDR1 MNHNS and CDR2 SASEGT. The CDR3 extends over 18 amino acids. CDR3 nucleotide sequence: TGTGCCACCAGTCAGGAGGGCTTGACGGACACAACTAATGAAAAACTGTTTTTT. Encoded protein: CATSQEGLTDTTNEKLFF.

On this clonotype itself: The CDR3 does not end in the conserved phenylalanine or tryptophan, so this is likely a read error. V gene TRBV10-2 combines with J gene TRBJ2-7; D gene uncertain. The CDR3 extends over 14 amino acids. V was shortened by 3 bases and J by 4 bases, with 13 bases between the two germline ends. From germline, CDR1 is WSHSY and CDR2 SAAADI. CDR3 DNA: TGCGCCAGCAGTGAATCAGATAACCTTTACGAGCAGTACTTA. It translates to CASSESDNLYEQYL.

On this clonotype itself: One end of the junction varies from germline; a read error may be responsible. The chain carries TRBV6-1 and TRBJ2-1; D might be TRBD1 (5 bases). This CDR3 is 13 amino acids long. The germline V gene has CDR1 MNHNS and CDR2 SASEGT. Here the CDR3 reads CASSIPGSHEEFF. The CDR3 DNA reads TGTGCTAGCAGTATACCAGGGTCTCATGAGGAGTTCTTC.

The chain couples TRBV6-5 to TRBJ1-5; no definite D call. V dropped 5 bases and J dropped 2 bases, with 16 bases sitting between them. Germline CDR1 is MNHEY and CDR2 is SVGAGI. The CDR3 is 16 amino acids. CDR3 region: CASSTSGREGNQPQHF. The CDR3 DNA follows: TGTGCCAGCAGTACCTCCGGAAGGGAGGGCAATCAGCCCCAGCATTTT.

Notes on this clonotype: Compared with germline, one end of the junction differs, possibly owing to a read error. The chain is built from TRBV29-1 and TRBJ2-7; 10 bases fit TRBD2. Germline CDR1 SQVTM, CDR2 ANQGSEA. This CDR3 has 14 amino acids. The CDR3 DNA is TGCGGCTTCATCAGCGGGAGGGCAAACCACGAGCGGTACTTC. Encoded protein: CGFISGRANHERYF.

This clonotype was counted many times. The CDR3 DNA reads TGTGCCAGCAGCGTAGCGGGAGGGGGGGCCTACGAGCAGTACTTC. Translated: CASSVAGGGAYEQYF. This rearrangement joins TRBV28 to TRBJ2-7, with 11 bases that match TRBD2. Trimming cost V 6 bases and J 2 bases; bases outside gene matches: 6. This CDR3 region has 15 residues. Germline lookup yields CDR1 MDHEN and CDR2 SYDVKM.

Remarks on this clonotype: The junction shows a germline mismatch at one end, possibly a read error. The J gene is TRBJ1-6, the V gene TRBV11-2; D gene unclear. The germline V gene encodes CDR1 SGHAT and CDR2 FQNNGV. The length of the CDR3 is 15 residues. CDR3 DNA: TGTCCCAGCAGTTTAGCTCCCGGACCCCATTCACCCCTCCACTTT. It codes for CPSSLAPGPHSPLHF.

To note about this clonotype: Lacking the conserved final phenylalanine or tryptophan, this CDR3 likely reflects a read error. This chain connects TRBV6-2 or TRBV6-3 to TRBJ2-3; perhaps TRBD1 as D (6 bases). Deletions cut 8 bases from V and 3 bases from J, with 15 bases between. The CDR3 contains 14 residues. CDR1 is MNHEY and CDR2 is SVGEGT in the germline V gene. Here the CDR3 reads CASVMDSETDTQYL. CDR3 in DNA: TGTGCCAGCGTCATGGACAGTGAAACAGATACGCAGTATCTT.

The chain employs TRBV12-3 or TRBV12-4 and TRBJ2-7; D gene uncertain. The CDR3 has 14 amino acids. This CDR3 is CVSSPPRLLGEQYF. The CDR3 DNA follows: TGTGTTAGCAGTCCTCCCAGGCTGCTAGGCGAGCAGTACTTC.

Note on this clonotype: One end of the junction is discordant with germline, which a read error may explain. The genes are TRBV6-6 and TRBJ2-3; D gene ambiguous. CDR1 and CDR2 from the germline V gene are MNHNY and SVGAGI (reference sequence). The CDR3 runs 14 residues. CDR3 protein: CASAEDNTTDTQYF. The CDR3 DNA is TGCGCCAGCGCCGAAGACAATACAACAGATACGCAGTATTTT.

With regard to this clonotype: One end of the junction is discordant with germline, which a read error may explain. J is TRBJ2-5 and V is TRBV4-1; 7 nucleotides line up with TRBD2. There are 16 residues in the CDR3. Per germline, CDR1 MGHRA and CDR2 YSYEKL. The CDR3 loop is CASSQEHWEGQENQYF. CDR3 DNA sequence: TGCGCCAGCAGTCAAGAACACTGGGAGGGCCAAGAGAACCAGTACTTC.

As concerns this clonotype: The CDR3 carries no conserved terminal phenylalanine or tryptophan, so it likely arises from a read error. The chain carries TRBV12-3 or TRBV12-4 and TRBJ2-5; D call uncertain. V lost 6 bases to trimming and J lost 0 bases, with 14 bases between them. CDR3 length: 15 residues. The CDR3 spells CASSRDDPNQETQYY. CDR3 bases: TGTGCCAGCAGCCGTGACGACCCCAACCAAGAGACCCAGTACTAT.

Points on this clonotype: A junction end diverges from the germline sequence, so it may reflect a read error. The chain combines TRBV4-1 with TRBJ2-7; D is unresolved. Germline V gene data show CDR1 as MGHRA and CDR2 as YSYEKL. The CDR3 consists of 15 residues. The CDR3 region has the DNA TGCGGCAGCAGCCAGCCCGTGACGAACTCCTACGAGCAGTACTTC. Its protein product is CGSSQPVTNSYEQYF.

The chain employs TRBV4-1 and TRBJ1-5; perhaps TRBD1 as D (5 bases). The ends were cut back, 0 bases at V and 12 bases at J, with 18 bases in the middle. CDR3 length: 15 amino acids. Germline values: CDR1 MGHRA, CDR2 YSYEKL. The CDR3 DNA is TGCGCCAGCAGCCAAGAGCGGCAGGGCAATGAGCTCCAGCATTTT. Translated, it gives CASSQERQGNELQHF.

The chain is built from TRBV7-9 and TRBJ2-5, with D perhaps TRBD2 (7 bases). V lost 6 bases, J lost 7 bases, and 21 bases lay in between. The CDR3 is made up of 15 amino acids. Germline loops: CDR1 SEHNR, CDR2 FQNEAQ (reference sequence). Here the CDR3 reads CASSFLGGPGVTQYF. CDR3 in DNA: TGTGCCAGCAGTTTCTTGGGGGGGCCGGGGGTGACCCAGTACTTC.